This TCR beta chain emerged from a study of blood T cell repertoires in COVID-19. Study details: T cells, B-cell-depleted T cells, or PBMCs provided the cDNA or gDNA that served as material.

Between the trimmed V and J ends, which lost 3 bases and 5 bases, there was a span of 8 bases. This CDR3 contains 13 residues. Per germline, CDR1 LNHDA and CDR2 SQIVND (reference sequence). Original processing notes: Nucleated cell number was recorded as an estimate derived from reference gene primer amplification. The repertoire was sequenced with immunoSEQ multiplex PCR; TCRdb's copy has only in-frame clones and lacks some. V and J calls and clone size are copied from that table; D and trimming were computed from the DNA. The table includes some 140,000 clones, almost 85% detected once. Participant reports of clinical history set cohort assignment.

The material sequenced was PBMCs or T cells enriched from blood (not recorded which). The TCR was taken from a man aged 40-49 years with acute COVID-19. The chain carries TRBV19 and TRBJ1-5; D remains ambiguous. The CDR3 nucleotides read TGTGCCAGTAGTATCCGGTCCCATCAGCCCCAGCATTTT. This translates into CASSIRSHQPQHF. The full variable domain, rest sourced from reference TRBV19 and TRBJ1-5, is DGGITQSPKYLFRKEGQNVTLSCEQNLNHDAMYWYRQDPGQGLRLIYYSQIVNDFQKGDIAEGYSVSREKKESFPLTVTSAQKNPTAFYLCASSIRSHQPQHFGDGTRLSIL.